These 27 T cell receptor beta chains were all obtained from the same sample, sequenced in a study of blood T cell repertoires in COVID-19. The repertoire was sequenced with immunoSEQ multiplex PCR; TCRdb's copy has only in-frame clones and lacks some. The sample lists about 290,000 clones; just under 85% were seen once. Material for sequencing was peripheral blood. The receptors here all came from a woman in her fifties or sixties with active or convalescent COVID-19.

The sample holds a few counts of this clone. The chain links TRBV13 to TRBJ1-4; 8 bases map to TRBD1. This CDR3 comprises 15 residues. CDR1 and CDR2 (germline): PRHDT, FYEKMQ (reference sequence). Trimming took 5 bases from V and 4 from J; bases not matched to a gene: 6. The CDR3 DNA follows: TGTGCCAGCAGCACCCGGACAGGGAGTAATGAAAAACTGTTTTTT. This codes for CASSTRTGSNEKLFF.

The chain recombines TRBV2 with TRBJ2-1; D not certain. Deletions cut 7 bases from V and 8 bases from J, with 21 bases between. CDR1 is SNHLY and CDR2 is FYNNEI in the germline V gene. The CDR3 is 15 residues long. The CDR3 region has the DNA TGTGCCAGCAAGCGTATAGAAAGGCCCTGGGATGAGCAGTTCTTC. Its protein is CASKRIERPWDEQFF. The full variable domain, its missing parts supplied by reference TRBV2 and TRBJ2-1, is EPEVTQTPSHQVTQMGQEVILRCVPISNHLYFYWYRQILGQKVEFLVSFYNNEISEKSEIFDDQFSVERPDGSNFTLKIRSTKLEDSAMYFCASKRIERPWDEQFFGPGTRLTVL.

The chain is built from TRBV3-1 (or the pseudogene TRBV3-2) and TRBJ2-3; D unresolved. With 3 bases removed from V and 0 bases from J, the gap between germline ends came to 10 bases. CDR3 size: 15 residues. Germline CDR1 is LGHDT and CDR2 is YNNKEL (reference sequence). The CDR3 DNA follows: TGTGCCAGCAGCCAGGGCAGCCCTAGCACAGATACGCAGTATTTT. It translates to CASSQGSPSTDTQYF.

This chain links TRBV19 with TRBJ1-1; TRBD1 matches 9 bases. CDR3 length equals 13 residues. V dropped 7 bases and J dropped 5; count of bases not matched to a gene: 5. Germline lookup yields CDR1 LNHDA and CDR2 SQIVND (reference sequence). The CDR3 loop reads CASNYRGRTEAFF. The CDR3 region has the DNA TGTGCCAGTAATTACAGGGGGCGAACTGAAGCTTTCTTT.

On this clone itself: In the same sample, other DNA sequences code for this CDR3. The V and J genes are TRBV12-3 or TRBV12-4 and TRBJ1-2; 7 bases are a match to TRBD1. The CDR3 totals 13 residues. V dropped 5 bases and J dropped 5; count of bases not matched to a gene: 5. CDR3 in DNA: TGTGCCAGCAGTCGAACAGGGGCATATGGCTACACCTTC. It encodes CASSRTGAYGYTF.

The rearrangement links TRBV2 to TRBJ1-6; 7 nucleotides align to TRBD1. Unmatched junction bases numbered 9, after V lost 3 bases and J lost 7 bases. The germline CDR1 and CDR2 sequences are SNHLY and FYNNEI. This CDR3 contains 16 residues. Here the CDR3 DNA reads TGTGCCAGCAGTGAGCGAGGGACAGAGCTAAATTCACCCCTCCACTTT. Translating gives CASSERGTELNSPLHF.

The chain employs TRBV27 and TRBJ1-5, with D possibly being TRBD1 (5 bases). Germline assignment: CDR1 MNHEY and CDR2 SMNVEV (reference sequence). The V and J ends lost 5 bases and 7 bases respectively, with 12 bases between them. This CDR3 comprises 13 residues. As DNA, the CDR3 is TGTGCCAGCAGTCCGACAGTATACCAGCCCCAGCATTTT. It yields the protein CASSPTVYQPQHF.

The chain combines TRBV7-8 with TRBJ1-1; 8 nucleotides match TRBD1. CDR3 length: 15 residues. V gave up 4 bases and J gave up 0 bases; unmatched junction bases: 4. Looked up from germline, CDR1 is SGHVS and CDR2 is FQNEAQ. The CDR3 protein is CASSSQGVLNTEAFF. The DNA for the CDR3 is TGTGCCAGCAGCTCACAGGGGGTTCTGAACACTGAAGCTTTCTTT.

The V gene is TRBV19, the J gene TRBJ1-5; D perhaps matches TRBD1 (5 bases). CDR1 is LNHDA, CDR2 SQIVND, per germline (reference sequence). Trimming pared 2 bases from V and 2 bases from J, leaving 13 bases between. CDR3 size: 16 residues. CDR3 sequence: CASSIRRGSGNQPQHF. CDR3 nucleotide sequence: TGTGCCAGTAGTATACGAAGGGGCAGTGGCAATCAGCCCCAGCATTTT.

The genes are TRBV16 and TRBJ2-2, with D possibly TRBD2 on 6 matching bases. The CDR3 has 16 amino acids. CDR1 and CDR2 from the germline V gene are KGHSY and FQNENV. V lost 3 bases, J lost 3 bases, and 14 bases lay in between. The CDR3 DNA is TGTGCCAGCAGCCACCTCGGGAGCTCCTACACCGGGGAGCTGTTTTTT. Translating gives CASSHLGSSYTGELFF.

The chain has TRBV28 and TRBJ2-7; TRBD2 matches 11 bases. The CDR3 length is 15 residues. Losses at the gene ends were 5 bases for V and 5 bases for J; bases not matched to a gene: 8. Germline CDR1 and CDR2: MDHEN and SYDVKM. The CDR3 DNA reads as TGTGCCAGCAGTCAATTAGCGGGAGGGTCTAACGAGCAGTACTTC. Translation gives CASSQLAGGSNEQYF.

The V and J genes are TRBV5-1 and TRBJ1-1; weak D call: TRBD1 (6 bases). The V end lost 0 bases, the J end lost 1 base, and 10 bases lay between the germline ends. The CDR3 is made up of 15 amino acids. Looked up from germline, CDR1 is SGHRS and CDR2 is YFSETQ. The CDR3 here is CASSLGTGTNTEAFF. CDR3 nucleotide sequence: TGCGCCAGCAGCTTGGGTACAGGGACGAACACTGAAGCTTTCTTT.

This clone was counted once. The gene calls are TRBV10-3 and TRBJ2-1; 9 positions match TRBD2. The CDR3 contains 13 residues. The V gene's germline CDR1 is ENHRY and CDR2 SYGVKD. V lost 11 bases to trimming and J lost 8 bases; unmatched junction nucleotides: 10. DNA for the CDR3: TGTGCCTTAGGGGTAGCGGGAGTCGATGAGCAGTTCTTC. Translated, it gives CALGVAGVDEQFF.

The V gene is TRBV19, the J gene TRBJ2-5; D not resolved. The V gene's germline CDR1 is LNHDA and CDR2 SQIVND (reference sequence). The V gene lost 3 bases and the J gene lost 7 bases, with 15 bases spanning the gap. The CDR3 sequence is 14 residues long. The CDR3, as DNA: TGTGCCAGTAGTATCGTACCTTACACGGGGACCCAGTACTTC. The encoded protein is CASSIVPYTGTQYF.

This chain links TRBV11-2 with TRBJ1-2; perhaps TRBD1 as D (6 bases). V lost 4 bases to trimming and J lost 0 bases, with 12 bases between them. The CDR3 contains 15 residues. Germline V gene data show CDR1 as SGHAT and CDR2 as FQNNGV. CDR3 in DNA: TGTGCCAGCAGCTCATACAGGGCGACTAACTATGGCTACACCTTC. Its protein is CASSSYRATNYGYTF.

The chain joins TRBV3-1 (or the pseudogene TRBV3-2) to TRBJ2-7, with 11 nucleotides matching TRBD2. Trimming removed 3 bases from V and 2 bases from J; junction bases left unmatched: 3. CDR1 and CDR2 from the germline V gene are LGHDT and YNNKEL (reference sequence). The CDR3 totals 15 residues. The CDR3 loop reads CASSQSTSGAYEQYF. DNA of the CDR3: TGTGCCAGCAGCCAGTCGACTAGCGGGGCCTACGAGCAGTACTTC.

The chain links TRBV6-5 to TRBJ2-3; possible D gene TRBD2, 5 bases. Germline V lookup: CDR1 MNHEY, CDR2 SVGAGI. V was shortened by 5 bases and J by 1 base, with 13 bases between the two germline ends. This CDR3 contains 15 residues. CDR3 sequence (DNA): TGTGCCAGCAGTCCACTAGGACCGGGCACAGATACGCAGTATTTT. This codes for CASSPLGPGTDTQYF.

The chain carries TRBV4-1 and TRBJ1-6, with 9 nucleotides matching TRBD1. Germline V gives CDR1 MGHRA, CDR2 YSYEKL. The CDR3 runs to 16 residues. Trimming removed 0 bases from V and 10 bases from J; junction bases left unmatched: 7. The CDR3 DNA reads TGCGCCAGCAGCCAAGAAGGAACAGGGGGCTGGTCACCCCTCCACTTT. It encodes CASSQEGTGGWSPLHF.

V and J are TRBV6-1 and TRBJ1-4; the D is unclear. The V end lost 3 bases, the J end lost 4 bases, and 6 bases lay between the germline ends. The germline V gene encodes CDR1 MNHNS and CDR2 SASEGT. The CDR3 is made up of 13 amino acids. DNA for the CDR3: TGTGCCAGCAGTGAGGGCTTTAATGAAAAACTGTTTTTT. Translated, it gives CASSEGFNEKLFF.

The V gene is TRBV5-1, the J gene TRBJ2-7; D gene unclear. The CDR3 totals 13 residues. CDR1 is SGHRS, CDR2 YFSETQ, per germline. V lost 0 bases and J lost 2, with 6 bases in between. The CDR3 DNA follows: TGCGCCAGCAGCTTGGGCAGAACCTACGAGCAGTACTTC. Translating it yields CASSLGRTYEQYF.

This rearrangement joins TRBV5-3 to TRBJ1-2, with a tentative D call TRBD1 (6 bases). TRBV5-3 is treated as an ORF (open reading frame) with a function not yet certain. The CDR3 is 15 residues long. The V end lost 1 base, the J end lost 4 bases, and 14 bases lay between the germline ends. This chain's CDR3 is CARSLKGEEGYGYTF. The CDR3 DNA sequence: TGTGCCAGAAGCTTGAAGGGGGAAGAGGGCTATGGCTACACCTTC.

The chain carries TRBV18 and TRBJ1-5; TRBD1 matches at 11 bases. The CDR3 is 14 residues long. Trimming at V came to 6 bases and at J to 6 bases, leaving 4 bases not matched to a gene. CDR1 KGHSH and CDR2 LQKENI come from the germline V gene. The CDR3 region is CASSRTGGSQPQHF. The CDR3 DNA reads as TGTGCCAGCTCTCGGACAGGGGGCAGTCAGCCCCAGCATTTT.

The V and J genes are TRBV4-2 and TRBJ2-7; the match to TRBD2 covers 7 bases. CDR1 and CDR2 from the germline V gene are LGHNA and YNFKEQ. The CDR3 contains 15 residues. The ends lost 1 base at V and 6 bases at J; junction bases unmatched: 9. CDR3 loop: CASSQASGVGGEQYF. CDR3 nucleotide sequence: TGTGCCAGCAGCCAAGCAAGCGGGGTGGGCGGCGAGCAGTACTTC.

V and J are TRBV12-3 or TRBV12-4 and TRBJ1-1; D gene ambiguous. The CDR3 consists of 13 residues. The V end was cut by 8 bases, the J end by 5 bases, with 15 bases between. The CDR3, as DNA: TGTGCCAGCGGCGCGGTGCAAGGAACTGAAGCTTTCTTT. Translation gives CASGAVQGTEAFF.

V and J are TRBV9 and TRBJ2-5, with 12 bases matching TRBD2. Germline V CDR1 and CDR2: SGDLS, YYNGEE. CDR3 size: 17 residues. Unmatched junction bases numbered 5, after V lost 0 bases and J lost 2 bases. The CDR3 DNA sequence: TGTGCCAGCAGCGTAGCTCTAGCGGGAGGGGAGCAAGAGACCCAGTACTTC. Encoded protein: CASSVALAGGEQETQYF.

Of note for this clone: At the DNA level, this CDR3 is encoded by other sequences in the same sample as well. The chain is built from TRBV3-1 (or the pseudogene TRBV3-2) and TRBJ1-1, with 7 bases lining up with TRBD1. CDR1 and CDR2 (germline): LGHDT, YNNKEL (reference sequence). CDR3 length: 13 amino acids. J lost 5 bases, V lost 1 base, and 1 base had no gene match. CDR3 protein: CASSQGQGTEAFF. CDR3 DNA sequence: TGTGCCAGCAGCCAAGGACAGGGAACTGAAGCTTTCTTT.

V is TRBV20-1 and J is TRBJ2-5; 8 nucleotides line up with TRBD2. This CDR3 is built from 16 residues. In germline, CDR1 is DFQATT, CDR2 SNEGSKA (reference sequence). The junction had 14 bases not matched to a gene; V was cut back by 3 bases and J by 5 bases. CDR3 residues: CSASALAAQKRETQYF. In DNA form, the CDR3 reads TGCAGTGCTAGTGCACTAGCGGCCCAGAAGCGGGAGACCCAGTACTTC.